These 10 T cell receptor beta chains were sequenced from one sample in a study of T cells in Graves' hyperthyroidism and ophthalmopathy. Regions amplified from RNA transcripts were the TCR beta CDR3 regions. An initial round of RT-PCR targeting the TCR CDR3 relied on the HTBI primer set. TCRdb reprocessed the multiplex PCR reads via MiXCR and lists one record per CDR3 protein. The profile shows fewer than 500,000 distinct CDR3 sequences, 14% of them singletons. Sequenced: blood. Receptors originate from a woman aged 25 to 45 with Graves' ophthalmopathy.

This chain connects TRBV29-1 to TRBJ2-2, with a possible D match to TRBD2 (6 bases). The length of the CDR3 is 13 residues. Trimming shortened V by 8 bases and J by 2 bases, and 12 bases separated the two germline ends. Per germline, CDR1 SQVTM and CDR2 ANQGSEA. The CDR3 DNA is TGCAGCACCCAGACTAGTAACACCGGGGAGCTGTTTTTT. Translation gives CSTQTSNTGELFF.

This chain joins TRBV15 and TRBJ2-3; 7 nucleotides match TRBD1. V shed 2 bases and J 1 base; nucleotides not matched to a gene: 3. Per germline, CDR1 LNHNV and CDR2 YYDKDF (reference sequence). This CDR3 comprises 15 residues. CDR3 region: CATSRPGGGTDTQYF. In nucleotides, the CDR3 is TGTGCCACCAGCAGACCAGGGGGAGGCACAGATACGCAGTATTTT.

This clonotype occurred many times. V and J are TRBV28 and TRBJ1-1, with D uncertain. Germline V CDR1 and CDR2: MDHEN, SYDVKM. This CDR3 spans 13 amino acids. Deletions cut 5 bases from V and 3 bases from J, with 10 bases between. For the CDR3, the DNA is TGTGCCAGCAGTCTACTCACGGACACTGAAGCTTTCTTT. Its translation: CASSLLTDTEAFF. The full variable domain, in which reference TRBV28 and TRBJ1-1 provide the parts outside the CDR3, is DVKVTQSSRYLVKRTGEKVFLECVQDMDHENMFWYRQDPGLGLRLIYFSYDVKMKEKGDIPEGYSVSREKKERFSLILESASTNQTSMYLCASSLLTDTEAFFGQGTRLTVV.

The CDR3 region is CASSQRRGQGADTQYF. The CDR3 bases are TGTGCCAGCAGCCAACGCAGGGGACAGGGGGCGGATACGCAGTATTTT. V and J are TRBV7-2 and TRBJ2-3; 12 positions match TRBD1. From germline, CDR1 is SGHTA and CDR2 FQGNSA. The CDR3 sequence is 16 residues long. V gave up 5 bases and J gave up 6 bases; unmatched junction bases: 9.

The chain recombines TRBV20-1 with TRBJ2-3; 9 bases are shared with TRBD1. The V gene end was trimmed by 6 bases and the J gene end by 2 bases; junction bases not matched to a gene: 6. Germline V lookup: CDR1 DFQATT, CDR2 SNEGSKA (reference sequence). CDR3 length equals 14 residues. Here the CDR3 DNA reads TGCAGTGCGCAAGGGGACAGGGCCACAGATACGCAGTATTTT. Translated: CSAQGDRATDTQYF.

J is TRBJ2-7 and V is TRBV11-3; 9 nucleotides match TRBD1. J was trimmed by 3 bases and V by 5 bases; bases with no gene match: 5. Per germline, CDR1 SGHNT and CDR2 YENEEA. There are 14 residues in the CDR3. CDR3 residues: CASSHRTGDYEQYF. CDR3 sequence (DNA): TGTGCCAGCAGCCACAGGACAGGGGACTACGAGCAGTACTTC.

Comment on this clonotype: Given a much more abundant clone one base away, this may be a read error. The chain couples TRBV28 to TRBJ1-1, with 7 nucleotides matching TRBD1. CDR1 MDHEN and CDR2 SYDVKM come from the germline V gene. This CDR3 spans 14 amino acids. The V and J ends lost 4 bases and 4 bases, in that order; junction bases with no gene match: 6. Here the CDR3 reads CASSSSAGGTEAFF. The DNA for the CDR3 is TGTGCCAGCAGTTCCAGCGCAGGGGGCACTGAAGCTTTCTTT.

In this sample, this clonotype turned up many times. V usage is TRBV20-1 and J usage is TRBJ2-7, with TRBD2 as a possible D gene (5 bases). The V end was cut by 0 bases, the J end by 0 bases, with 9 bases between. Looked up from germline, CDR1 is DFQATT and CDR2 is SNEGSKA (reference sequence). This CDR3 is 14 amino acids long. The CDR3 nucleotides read TGCAGTGCTAGAGACGGGAAGGGCTCCTACGAGCAGTACTTC. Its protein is CSARDGKGSYEQYF.

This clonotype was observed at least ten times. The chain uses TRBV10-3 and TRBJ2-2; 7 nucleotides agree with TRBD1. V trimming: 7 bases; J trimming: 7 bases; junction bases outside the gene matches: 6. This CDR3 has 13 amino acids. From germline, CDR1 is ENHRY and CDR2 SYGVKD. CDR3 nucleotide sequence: TGTGCCATCACTGACAGGGAGCACGGGGAGCTGTTTTTT. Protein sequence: CAITDREHGELFF.

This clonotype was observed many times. The CDR3 coding sequence is TGTGCCAGCTCACCAGGCATCGGGGAGACCCAGTACTTC. Amino acids: CASSPGIGETQYF. The chain links TRBV18 to TRBJ2-5, with no clear D. This CDR3 has 13 amino acids. CDR1 and CDR2 (germline): KGHSH, LQKENI. Deletions cut 2 bases from V and 5 bases from J, with 9 bases between.